Below, 29 T cell receptor beta chains from the same sample are listed, as sequenced in a study of PD-L1 blockade in urothelial cancer (dated by TCRdb to about 2017). The library relied on the immunoSEQ multiplex PCR assay. Drawn from immuneACCESS, this table holds only the in-frame rearrangements with V and J called that TCRdb kept. Clones are partly lost; checked studies trace under half to an unresolved V gene and leave the rest unexplained. Across this sample there are approximately 71,000 clones, with 84% seen only once. 8.5% to 10% of the sample comes from the top ten. Sample time point, as interpreted from the label and publication: pretreatment peripheral blood. Material: PBMCs, obtained around atezolizumab (anti-PD-L1) treatment. The receptor set was obtained from a woman between 65 and 79 years old with urothelial cancer.

V usage is TRBV5-6 and J usage is TRBJ1-1, with no clear D. V was shortened by 4 bases and J by 0 bases, with 7 bases between the two germline ends. CDR1 SGHDT and CDR2 YYEEEE come from the germline V gene. This CDR3 has 13 residues. The CDR3 DNA is TGTGCCAGCAGCGCGCCCATGAACACTGAAGCTTTCTTT. Amino acids: CASSAPMNTEAFF.

The J gene is TRBJ1-6, the V gene TRBV7-6, with D possibly TRBD1 on 5 matching bases. The V end lost 6 bases, the J end lost 4 bases, and 10 bases lay between the germline ends. Germline values: CDR1 SGHVS, CDR2 FNYEAQ. The CDR3 has 14 amino acids. The CDR3 loop reads CASSVGGYNSPLHF. CDR3 sequence (DNA): TGTGCCAGCAGTGTGGGGGGTTATAATTCACCCCTCCACTTT.

The chain employs TRBV9 and TRBJ2-7, with 8 bases lining up with TRBD1. V was clipped by 3 bases and J by 3 bases; unmatched bases: 5. Germline values: CDR1 SGDLS, CDR2 YYNGEE. The CDR3 spans 14 residues. The CDR3 region has the DNA TGTGCCAGCAGCGCCCGACAGGGGAACTACGAGCAGTACTTC. This encodes CASSARQGNYEQYF.

The rearrangement uses TRBV5-6 and TRBJ2-3, with 8 bases that match TRBD2. Unmatched junction bases numbered 10, after V lost 3 bases and J lost 1 base. CDR3 length equals 17 residues. CDR1 SGHDT and CDR2 YYEEEE come from the germline V gene. The CDR3 DNA reads as TGTGCCAGCAGCTCCTTAACGGGGCGGGAGGGCACAGATACGCAGTATTTT. It specifies CASSSLTGREGTDTQYF.

The chain is built from TRBV2 and TRBJ1-1, with D maybe TRBD1 (6 bases). Germline lookup yields CDR1 SNHLY and CDR2 FYNNEI. The CDR3 is 15 residues long. Trimming left V 5 bases short and J 3 bases short, with 16 bases between. CDR3 protein: CASSRTGTTHTEAFF. CDR3 DNA: TGTGCCAGCAGTAGAACCGGGACAACTCACACTGAAGCTTTCTTT.

The chain recombines TRBV5-1 with TRBJ2-5; TRBD1 matches 10 bases. CDR1 and CDR2 from the germline V gene are SGHRS and YFSETQ. The CDR3 spans 15 residues. With 3 bases clipped from V and 2 bases from J, the junction kept 4 bases outside the gene matches. The CDR3: CASSSDRGRQETQYF. For the CDR3, the DNA is TGCGCCAGCAGCTCAGACAGGGGGCGACAAGAGACCCAGTACTTC. Filled out from reference TRBV5-1 and TRBJ2-5, the complete variable domain reads KAGVTQTPRYLIKTRGQQVTLSCSPISGHRSVSWYQQTPGQGLQFLFEYFSETQRNKGNFPGRFSGRQFSNSRSEMNVSTLELGDSALYLCASSSDRGRQETQYFGPGTRLLVL.

The chain couples TRBV10-2 to TRBJ2-6; 7 bases are shared with TRBD1. Trimming at V came to 8 bases and at J to 0 bases, leaving 7 bases not matched to a gene. In germline, CDR1 is WSHSY, CDR2 SAAADI. CDR3 length equals 16 residues. CDR3 coding DNA: TGCGCCAGCGGAAGGGGGCTAAGCTCTGGGGCCAACGTCCTGACTTTC. It yields the protein CASGRGLSSGANVLTF.

This clone was counted only a few times. Its ends do not fully match the called genes, so a read error is possible. The genes are TRBV28 and TRBJ1-1; perhaps TRBD1 as D (6 bases). Per the germline V gene, CDR1 is MDHEN and CDR2 is SYDVKM. CDR3 length equals 12 residues. CDR3 coding DNA: TGTGCTAGCAGATCGGCAGGGGAAGAAGCTTTCTTT. Protein product: CASRSAGEEAFF.

The V gene is TRBV11-2, the J gene TRBJ2-7, with D possibly matching TRBD2 (6 bases). Germline CDR1 and CDR2: SGHAT and FQNNGV. This CDR3 contains 15 residues. The V gene lost 0 bases and the J gene lost 3 bases, with 12 bases spanning the gap. The CDR3 DNA sequence: TGTGCCAGCAGCTTAGAACTGGGACTGAGCTACGAGCAGTACTTC. This sequence encodes CASSLELGLSYEQYF.

This rearrangement joins TRBV2 to TRBJ2-7, with D tentatively TRBD1 (5 bases). Germline CDR1 and CDR2: SNHLY and FYNNEI. The CDR3 is 13 amino acids. The V gene lost 4 bases and the J gene lost 3 bases, with 10 bases spanning the gap. The CDR3 coding sequence is TGTGCCAGCAGTGGACAGAAATTCTACGAGCAGTACTTC. Residues: CASSGQKFYEQYF.

J is TRBJ2-1 and V is TRBV7-2, with 7 bases fitting TRBD2. The CDR3 has 14 residues. The V gene's germline CDR1 is SGHTA and CDR2 FQGNSA. With V trimmed by 1 base and J by 11 bases, 8 bases remained unmatched. The DNA of the CDR3 is TGTGCCAGCAGCTTAGATTCTAGCGGAAATCAGCAGTTCTTC. This encodes CASSLDSSGNQQFF.

This clone came up once. The J gene is TRBJ2-1, the V gene TRBV30; no clear D. CDR1 and CDR2 (germline): GTSNPN, SVGIG (reference sequence). The CDR3 totals 13 residues. The ends were cut back, 0 bases at V and 4 bases at J, with 7 bases in the middle. Here the CDR3 reads CAWSVNSYNEQFF. The CDR3 DNA is TGTGCCTGGAGTGTAAACAGTTACAATGAGCAGTTCTTC.

This sequence joins TRBV5-1 and TRBJ2-7, with D perhaps TRBD1 (6 bases). Looked up from germline, CDR1 is SGHRS and CDR2 is YFSETQ. V was clipped by 0 bases and J by 1 base, with 11 bases between them. The CDR3 totals 15 residues. CDR3 loop: CASSLAPDRSYEQYF. CDR3 sequence (DNA): TGCGCCAGCAGCTTGGCCCCGGACAGATCCTACGAGCAGTACTTC.

In this sample, this clone turned up a few times. The chain employs TRBV30 and TRBJ1-6; tentative D call: TRBD1 (5 bases). Deletions cut 1 base from V and 10 bases from J, with 17 bases between. Germline V gene lookup returns CDR1 GTSNPN and CDR2 SVGIG (reference sequence). The CDR3 length is 15 residues. CDR3 sequence: CAWSGGHLALSPLHF. DNA of the CDR3: TGTGCCTGGAGTGGTGGACACCTTGCCTTATCACCCCTCCACTTT.

The chain uses TRBV2 and TRBJ1-2; no firm D call. V was shortened by 8 bases and J by 2 bases, with 18 bases between the two germline ends. Germline lookup yields CDR1 SNHLY and CDR2 FYNNEI. The CDR3 is 15 residues long. CDR3 DNA sequence: TGTGCCAGCCCGGAGGGTCGAGCAGACAACTATGGCTACACCTTC. This gives the protein CASPEGRADNYGYTF. Full variable domain (remainder filled in from reference TRBV2 and TRBJ1-2): EPEVTQTPSHQVTQMGQEVILRCVPISNHLYFYWYRQILGQKVEFLVSFYNNEISEKSEIFDDQFSVERPDGSNFTLKIRSTKLEDSAMYFCASPEGRADNYGYTFGSGTRLTVV.

The rearrangement links TRBV5-1 to TRBJ2-1; 8 bases are a match to TRBD2. Germline CDR1 and CDR2: SGHRS and YFSETQ. V lost 4 bases and J lost 5; bases outside the gene matches: 14. CDR3 length: 17 residues. The DNA of the CDR3 is TGCGCCAGCAGCCTCTTTGGCGCGGGAGGTATGAACAATGAGCAGTTCTTC. It yields the protein CASSLFGAGGMNNEQFF.

V and J are TRBV5-4 and TRBJ2-1, with 10 nucleotides matching TRBD2. The V segment lost 5 bases and the J segment 8 bases; nucleotides outside the gene matches: 4. The CDR3 has 13 amino acids. From germline, CDR1 is SGHNT and CDR2 YYREEE (reference sequence). The CDR3 here is CASRLAGVDEQFF. CDR3 bases: TGTGCCAGCAGGCTAGCGGGAGTAGATGAGCAGTTCTTC.

The chain couples TRBV28 to TRBJ1-1, with D perhaps TRBD1 (5 bases). Germline assignment: CDR1 MDHEN and CDR2 SYDVKM. The V and J ends lost 3 bases and 6 bases respectively, with 20 bases between them. The CDR3 totals 16 residues. CDR3 residues: CASSLVNPSWGAEAFF. CDR3 nucleotide sequence: TGTGCCAGCAGTTTGGTAAATCCGAGCTGGGGCGCTGAAGCTTTCTTT.

This clone has a handful of counts. J is TRBJ2-1 and V is TRBV19, with TRBD2 identical over 11 bases. With V trimmed by 5 bases and J by 3 bases, 3 bases remained unmatched. Germline V CDR1 and CDR2: LNHDA, SQIVND (reference sequence). The CDR3 runs to 15 residues. DNA of the CDR3: TGTGCCAGTAGTTCTAGCGGGGGGTACTACAATGAGCAGTTCTTC. Encoded protein: CASSSSGGYYNEQFF. Together with reference TRBV19 and TRBJ2-1, the CDR3 gives the full variable domain: DGGITQSPKYLFRKEGQNVTLSCEQNLNHDAMYWYRQDPGQGLRLIYYSQIVNDFQKGDIAEGYSVSREKKESFPLTVTSAQKNPTAFYLCASSSSGGYYNEQFFGPGTRLTVL.

The chain couples TRBV7-8 to TRBJ2-1; 9 positions agree with TRBD1. This CDR3 comprises 18 residues. CDR1 is SGHVS, CDR2 FQNEAQ, per germline. Losses at the gene ends were 3 bases for V and 9 bases for J; bases not matched to a gene: 18. CDR3 region: CASSFPFDRDRDRGEQFF. The CDR3, as DNA: TGTGCCAGCAGCTTCCCATTCGACCGGGACAGGGATCGGGGTGAGCAGTTCTTC.

CDR3 loop: CASSADISSYEQYF. In nucleotides, the CDR3 is TGTGCCAGCAGTGCGGACATTAGTTCCTACGAGCAGTACTTC. The V gene is TRBV6-1, the J gene TRBJ2-7, with D possibly being TRBD1 (5 bases). The CDR3 is 14 amino acids. Trimming removed 4 bases at V and 1 base at J, with 11 bases between. Germline assignment: CDR1 MNHNS and CDR2 SASEGT.

This clone was recorded only once. This rearrangement joins TRBV29-1 to TRBJ2-2, with 8 bases lining up with TRBD1. Trimming took 4 bases from V and 5 from J; bases not matched to a gene: 6. This CDR3 has 14 residues. CDR1 and CDR2 (germline): SQVTM, ANQGSEA. The CDR3 nucleotides are TGCAGCGTTGCTGCCAGGGGGCAAACCGGGGAGCTGTTTTTT. The encoded protein is CSVAARGQTGELFF.

V is TRBV6-1 and J is TRBJ2-3; weak D call: TRBD1 (6 bases). V dropped 0 bases and J dropped 7 bases, with 14 bases sitting between them. Germline loops: CDR1 MNHNS, CDR2 SASEGT. This CDR3 spans 15 amino acids. The CDR3 DNA is TGTGCCAGCAGTGAAGCGGTGCGGACAGTAAATACGCAGTATTTT. This sequence encodes CASSEAVRTVNTQYF.

The chain carries TRBV18 and TRBJ1-2; 12 bases match TRBD1. The germline V gene has CDR1 KGHSH and CDR2 LQKENI. This CDR3 region has 15 residues. V lost 0 bases, J lost 6 bases, and 2 bases stayed unmatched. DNA for the CDR3: TGTGCCAGCTCACCACCGGGGACAGGGGGCAATGGCTACACCTTC. Its translation: CASSPPGTGGNGYTF.

The chain couples TRBV5-8 to TRBJ2-7; 9 bases map to TRBD1. The germline gives CDR1 SGHTS, CDR2 YDEGEE. The V and J ends lost 7 bases and 4 bases, in that order; junction bases with no gene match: 12. The CDR3 runs 15 residues. CDR3 DNA sequence: TGTGCCAGCGCCGAGGGGGGACAGGGAATGTACGAGCAGTACTTC. Translation gives CASAEGGQGMYEQYF. Combining the CDR3 with reference TRBV5-8 and TRBJ2-7 gives the whole variable domain EAGVTQSPTHLIKTRGQQATLRCSPISGHTSVYWYQQALGLGLQFLLWYDEGEERNRGNFPPRFSGRQFPNYSSELNVNALELEDSALYLCASAEGGQGMYEQYFGPGTRLTVT.

J is TRBJ1-5 and V is TRBV11-2; D call uncertain. The CDR3 is 14 residues long. Germline V CDR1 and CDR2: SGHAT, FQNNGV. V gave up 2 bases and J gave up 1 base, with 6 bases separating them. The CDR3 coding sequence is TGTGCCAGCAGCTTAAGCTCGAGCAATCAGCCCCAGCATTTT. As protein: CASSLSSSNQPQHF.

The chain links TRBV7-2 to TRBJ1-1, with 9 nucleotides matching TRBD1. The CDR3 has 14 amino acids. Germline loops: CDR1 SGHTA, CDR2 FQGNSA. Germline trimming cut 3 bases from V and 4 bases from J; bases unmatched to any gene: 3. The CDR3 region has the DNA TGTGCCAGCAGCTTCCAGACAGGGGGCACTGAAGCTTTCTTT. Its translation: CASSFQTGGTEAFF. The full variable domain, rest sourced from reference TRBV7-2 and TRBJ1-1, is GAGVSQSPSNKVTEKGKDVELRCDPISGHTALYWYRQSLGQGLEFLIYFQGNSAPDKSGLPSDRFSAERTGGSVSTLTIQRTQQEDSAVYLCASSFQTGGTEAFFGQGTRLTVV.

The chain couples TRBV19 to TRBJ2-7, with a weak D call TRBD1 (5 bases). Germline-derived CDR1 and CDR2 are LNHDA and SQIVND (reference sequence). Trimming left V 2 bases short and J 2 bases short, with 10 bases between. This CDR3 is 14 amino acids long. CDR3 protein: CASSIQGGAYEQYF. As DNA, the CDR3 is TGTGCCAGTAGTATACAGGGTGGGGCCTACGAGCAGTACTTC.

The CDR3 DNA follows: TGTGCCAGCAGTACCTCCTTTCCAGGTTACTACGAGCAGTACTTC. This sequence encodes CASSTSFPGYYEQYF. This rearrangement joins TRBV27 to TRBJ2-7; D is undetermined. Trimming took off 5 bases at V and 3 bases at J, with 17 bases between the two ends. Germline CDR1 is MNHEY and CDR2 is SMNVEV (reference sequence). The CDR3 has 15 residues.